This T cell receptor (beta chain) is from a study of blood T cell repertoires in COVID-19 (dated by TCRdb to between 2020 and 2021). General notes on the study: Recovered participants in ImmuneRACE Cohort 3 were defined as having two consecutive negative NP/OP PCR tests, clearance from a healthcare professional, or resolution of symptoms. The collaborator samples originated in the United States, Italy and Spain and spanned the acute and convalescent phases of COVID-19. The prospective study material was composed of cDNA or gDNA derived from T cells, B-cell-depleted T cells, or PBMCs. The dataset comprised deeply sampled blood TCRbeta repertoires from subjects exposed to, actively infected with, or recovered from COVID-19. The repertoires were released in a freely available public database meant as a resource for research on the immune response to SARS-CoV-2. The samples were drawn from the first 160 participants of the ongoing ImmuneRACE study and from 1,254 subjects provided by 6 global collaborators. A de-identified subject ID, COVID-19 status, age in years and sex were almost always included in the sample metadata. Where available, HLA class I and class II types were obtained from metadata supplied by the sample provider rather than from assay-based typing.

TCRbeta CDR3 regions were amplified from genomic DNA using the immunoSEQ Assay, a bias-controlled multiplex PCR. The original pipeline was this. Nucleated cell counts per sample were estimated from amplification of reference gene primers within the assay. Sequence reads were collapsed and filtered to measure the absolute abundance of every unique TCRbeta CDR3 rearrangement. Productive Simpson clonality was computed per sample as the square root of Simpson's diversity index over productive rearrangements. What TCRdb holds here is the immuneACCESS table cut down to in-frame rearrangements. Part of the clones is not present; checked against another copy, under half of the missing clones reflect an unresolved V gene, and the others are unexplained. The V and J calls and clone size come from that table; D and trimming were worked out from the DNA. The sample yields hundreds of thousands of clones; approximately 87% were counted once. Clones ranked in the top ten supply approximately 2.8% of the sample.

The full study reports these points: The quantity of clinical and demographic metadata differed by source and by participant and was supplied without curation.

Enrolling through a virtual design, the prospective study's participants ranged in age from roughly 18 to 100 years and lived across approximately 25 United States geographic areas. Cohort assignment in the prospective study relied on participant-reported clinical history from a screening survey and a study questionnaire. Mobile phlebotomists in the prospective study collected whole blood, serum and a nasopharyngeal or oropharyngeal swab from every participant. Over a roughly 2-month period, participants in the prospective study had the option of providing additional blood draws and questionnaires. Blood samples from the prospective study were shipped frozen or at room temperature prior to DNA extraction. Compared with germline, V lacks 1 base and J lacks 0 bases; bases without a gene match: 10. Based on the germline V gene, the CDR1 and CDR2 sequences are SGHNT and YENEEA. From the cysteine through the phenylalanine, the CDR3 covers 18 amino acids. Kept here is only the CDR3 DNA, which spans 54 bases and is read in frame from base 1.

Note on this clone: This clone's antigen is unknown. Within one base of it there is no much larger clone, and no base qualities were kept.

The sequence was collected from a woman in her 50s in a cohort exposed to, infected with or recovered from COVID-19 (not recorded which). The sample consisted of PBMCs or T cells enriched from blood (not recorded which). The rearranged chain carries TRBV11-3 and TRBJ2-5; 8 central bases correspond to TRBD2. The DNA is TGTGCCAGCAGCTTAGCCGGCTCCGCGGGGGGCGACCAAGAGACCCAGTACTTC. Its translation reads: CASSLAGSAGGDQETQYF.